A selection of T cell receptor beta chains follows, all from one sample in a study of cytomegalovirus exposure and HLA in healthy donors. Assay used: immunoSEQ multiplex PCR; TCRdb lists only in-frame clones, some missing. The table records tens of thousands of clones, over 65% of them present only once. Input material: PBMCs. These receptor sequences come from a woman aged 40 to 50 in good health and CMV-seropositive. The CDR3 runs from the conserved cysteine through the conserved F or W. The order of the fields is D gene, clone size, J gene, V gene, CDR3 protein, CDR3 DNA. D genes are given only for firm matches. Size values are once, few and many counts, or a class for expanded clones, and some rows have none.

d_gene: TRBD1
abundance: .
j_gene: TRBJ2-3
v_gene: TRBV27
CDR3aa: CASRRTGSTDTQYF
CDR3nt: TGTGCCAGCAGAAGGACAGGGAGCACAGATACGCAGTATTTT

d_gene: TRBD2
abundance: .
j_gene: TRBJ2-1
v_gene: TRBV4-3
CDR3aa: CASSQGVAGDEQFF
CDR3nt: TGCGCCAGCAGCCAAGGCGTGGCGGGAGATGAGCAGTTCTTC

d_gene: TRBD1
abundance: few
j_gene: TRBJ2-1
v_gene: TRBV19
CDR3aa: CASSMVFGTDDLYNEQFF
CDR3nt: TGTGCCAGTAGTATGGTTTTCGGGACAGATGACCTCTACAATGAGCAGTTCTTC

d_gene: TRBD1
abundance: once
j_gene: TRBJ2-5
v_gene: TRBV28
CDR3aa: CASSSTPGQGQETQYF
CDR3nt: TGTGCCAGCAGTTCGACTCCGGGACAGGGGCAAGAGACCCAGTACTTC

d_gene: TRBD2
abundance: .
j_gene: TRBJ2-1
v_gene: TRBV7-2
CDR3aa: CASSYKGAGEGEQFF
CDR3nt: TGTGCCAGCAGTTATAAGGGTGCGGGAGAGGGTGAGCAGTTCTTC

d_gene: TRBD1
abundance: .
j_gene: TRBJ1-1
v_gene: TRBV4-1
CDR3aa: CASSRGTGVGTEAFF
CDR3nt: TGCGCCAGCAGCCGGGGGACAGGGGTTGGCACTGAAGCTTTCTTT

d_gene: .
abundance: .
j_gene: TRBJ2-1
v_gene: TRBV28
CDR3aa: CASSSYSGMGISSYNEQFF
CDR3nt: TGTGCCAGCAGTTCTTACAGCGGAATGGGAATTAGCTCCTACAATGAGCAGTTCTTC

d_gene: TRBD1
abundance: .
j_gene: TRBJ1-2
v_gene: TRBV6-5
CDR3aa: CASRCGQGGGYTF
CDR3nt: TGTGCCAGCAGATGTGGACAGGGGGGGGGCTACACCTTC

d_gene: .
abundance: .
j_gene: TRBJ1-5
v_gene: TRBV27
CDR3aa: CASSSAGVYQPQHF
CDR3nt: TGTGCCAGCAGTTCGGCAGGGGTGTATCAGCCCCAGCATTTT

d_gene: .
abundance: .
j_gene: TRBJ1-1
v_gene: TRBV19
CDR3aa: CASSIKSGNTEAFF
CDR3nt: TGTGCCAGTAGTATAAAGAGCGGGAACACTGAAGCTTTCTTT

d_gene: TRBD2
abundance: once
j_gene: TRBJ2-1
v_gene: TRBV29-1
CDR3aa: CSVREAGEQFF
CDR3nt: TGCAGCGTTCGGGAGGCCGGTGAGCAGTTCTTC

d_gene: TRBD1
abundance: .
j_gene: TRBJ2-1
v_gene: TRBV7-2
CDR3aa: CASSGTGGVFGQFF
CDR3nt: TGTGCCAGCAGCGGGACAGGGGGCGTTTTCGGGCAGTTCTTC

d_gene: TRBD1
abundance: once
j_gene: TRBJ1-1
v_gene: TRBV11-2
CDR3aa: CASSTDRRVNTEAFF
CDR3nt: TGTGCCAGCAGCACGGACAGGAGGGTGAACACTGAAGCTTTCTTT

d_gene: .
abundance: .
j_gene: TRBJ2-2
v_gene: TRBV11-1
CDR3aa: CASSLAGRGTGELFF
CDR3nt: TGTGCCAGCAGCTTGGCAGGGCGGGGCACCGGGGAGCTGTTTTTT

d_gene: TRBD1
abundance: few
j_gene: TRBJ1-5
v_gene: TRBV4-3
CDR3aa: CASSQEWTGGTQPQHF
CDR3nt: TGCGCCAGCAGCCAAGAATGGACAGGGGGCACTCAGCCCCAGCATTTT

d_gene: TRBD1
abundance: once
j_gene: TRBJ1-2
v_gene: TRBV19
CDR3aa: CASSIQTGTNYGYTF
CDR3nt: TGTGCCAGTAGTATCCAGACAGGGACGAACTATGGCTACACCTTC

d_gene: TRBD1
abundance: .
j_gene: TRBJ2-7
v_gene: TRBV19
CDR3aa: CASSTDRGSSYEQYF
CDR3nt: TGTGCCAGTAGTACCGACAGGGGGAGCTCCTACGAGCAGTACTTC

d_gene: .
abundance: .
j_gene: TRBJ2-3
v_gene: TRBV2
CDR3aa: CASSGIGTDTQYF
CDR3nt: TGTGCCAGCAGCGGGATCGGTACAGATACGCAGTATTTT

d_gene: .
abundance: few
j_gene: TRBJ1-5
v_gene: TRBV6-5
CDR3aa: CATAGALGNDQPQHF
CDR3nt: TGTGCCACCGCAGGGGCCCTTGGAAATGATCAGCCCCAGCATTTT

d_gene: TRBD1
abundance: once
j_gene: TRBJ1-2
v_gene: TRBV6-5
CDR3aa: CASSSIGGIGYTF
CDR3nt: TGTGCCAGCAGTTCTATAGGGGGCATTGGCTACACCTTC

d_gene: TRBD1
abundance: .
j_gene: TRBJ2-7
v_gene: TRBV2
CDR3aa: CASSIYGTGSGEQYF
CDR3nt: TGTGCCAGCAGTATTTACGGGACAGGTTCGGGGGAGCAGTACTTC

d_gene: .
abundance: .
j_gene: TRBJ2-7
v_gene: TRBV5-8
CDR3aa: CASSRQTGTYEQYF
CDR3nt: TGTGCCAGCAGCAGACAGACAGGAACCTACGAGCAGTACTTC

d_gene: .
abundance: .
j_gene: TRBJ2-7
v_gene: TRBV9
CDR3aa: CASSVEAGAAYEQYF
CDR3nt: TGTGCCAGCAGCGTAGAGGCAGGGGCGGCCTACGAGCAGTACTTC

d_gene: .
abundance: .
j_gene: TRBJ2-1
v_gene: TRBV15
CDR3aa: CATSRDTGYNEQFF
CDR3nt: TGTGCCACCAGCAGAGACACGGGCTACAATGAGCAGTTCTTC

d_gene: TRBD1
abundance: .
j_gene: TRBJ2-5
v_gene: TRBV27
CDR3aa: CASSHRDRGRETQYF
CDR3nt: TGTGCCAGCAGTCACCGGGACAGGGGGCGGGAGACCCAGTACTTC

d_gene: TRBD2
abundance: .
j_gene: TRBJ2-5
v_gene: TRBV20-1
CDR3aa: CSARTSATQYF
CDR3nt: TGCAGTGCCCGGACTAGCGCGACCCAGTACTTC

d_gene: .
abundance: .
j_gene: TRBJ2-3
v_gene: TRBV6-5
CDR3aa: CASSRGLADTDTQYF
CDR3nt: TGTGCCAGCAGTAGAGGGCTAGCCGACACAGATACGCAGTATTTT

d_gene: .
abundance: .
j_gene: TRBJ2-3
v_gene: TRBV5-1
CDR3aa: CASSLDTGGTTRRDF
CDR3nt: TGCGCCAGCAGCTTGGACACGGGCGGAACCACGCGCAGGGATTTT

d_gene: .
abundance: .
j_gene: TRBJ2-7
v_gene: TRBV10-2
CDR3aa: CASRLAHSYEQYF
CDR3nt: TGCGCCAGCAGACTCGCGCACTCCTACGAGCAGTACTTC

d_gene: .
abundance: .
j_gene: TRBJ2-7
v_gene: TRBV18
CDR3aa: CASSPGGPFGEQYF
CDR3nt: TGTGCCAGCTCACCAGGGGGCCCCTTTGGCGAGCAGTACTTC

d_gene: TRBD1
abundance: .
j_gene: TRBJ2-7
v_gene: TRBV7-2
CDR3aa: CASSSRQGKYF
CDR3nt: TGTGCCAGCAGCTCCCGACAGGGAAAGTACTTC

d_gene: TRBD2
abundance: .
j_gene: TRBJ2-1
v_gene: TRBV5-6
CDR3aa: CASSLGRGDNEQFF
CDR3nt: TGTGCCAGCAGCTTGGGACGGGGGGACAATGAGCAGTTCTTC

d_gene: TRBD1
abundance: .
j_gene: TRBJ1-2
v_gene: TRBV7-9
CDR3aa: CASSLGGPGTETYGYTF
CDR3nt: TGTGCCAGCAGCTTAGGGGGTCCCGGGACAGAGACCTATGGCTACACCTTC

d_gene: .
abundance: .
j_gene: TRBJ1-4
v_gene: TRBV9
CDR3aa: CASSANQAGNEKLFF
CDR3nt: TGTGCCAGCAGCGCCAATCAGGCGGGGAATGAAAAACTGTTTTTT

d_gene: TRBD2
abundance: .
j_gene: TRBJ2-7
v_gene: TRBV9
CDR3aa: CASSPSGRKGEQYF
CDR3nt: TGTGCCAGCAGCCCTAGCGGGAGAAAAGGCGAGCAGTACTTC

d_gene: .
abundance: .
j_gene: TRBJ2-1
v_gene: TRBV7-2
CDR3aa: CASSSSPYRGNEQFF
CDR3nt: TGTGCCAGCAGCTCCTCCCCATACCGGGGTAATGAGCAGTTCTTC

d_gene: TRBD1
abundance: .
j_gene: TRBJ2-3
v_gene: TRBV29-1
CDR3aa: CSVDGDSTDTQYF
CDR3nt: TGCAGCGTGGATGGGGACAGTACAGATACGCAGTATTTT

d_gene: .
abundance: .
j_gene: TRBJ2-7
v_gene: TRBV7-3
CDR3aa: CASSLGLSYEQYF
CDR3nt: TGTGCCAGCAGCCTGGGACTGTCCTACGAGCAGTACTTC

d_gene: .
abundance: .
j_gene: TRBJ2-7
v_gene: TRBV6-5
CDR3aa: CASTRGGAPYEQYF
CDR3nt: TGTGCCAGCACACGGGGCGGGGCTCCCTACGAGCAGTACTTC